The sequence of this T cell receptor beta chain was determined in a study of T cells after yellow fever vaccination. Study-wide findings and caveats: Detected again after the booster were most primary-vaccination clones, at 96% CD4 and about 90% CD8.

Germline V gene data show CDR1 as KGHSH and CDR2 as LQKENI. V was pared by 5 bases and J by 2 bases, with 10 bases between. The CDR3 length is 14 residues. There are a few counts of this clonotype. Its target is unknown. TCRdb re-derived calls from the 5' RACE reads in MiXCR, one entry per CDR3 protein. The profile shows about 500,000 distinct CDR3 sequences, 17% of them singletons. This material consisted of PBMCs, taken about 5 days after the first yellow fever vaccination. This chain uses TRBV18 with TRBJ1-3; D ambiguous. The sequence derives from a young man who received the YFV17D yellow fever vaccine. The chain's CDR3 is CASSSGGPGNTIYF. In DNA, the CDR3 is TGTGCCAGCTCATCAGGAGGTCCTGGAAACACCATATATTTT.